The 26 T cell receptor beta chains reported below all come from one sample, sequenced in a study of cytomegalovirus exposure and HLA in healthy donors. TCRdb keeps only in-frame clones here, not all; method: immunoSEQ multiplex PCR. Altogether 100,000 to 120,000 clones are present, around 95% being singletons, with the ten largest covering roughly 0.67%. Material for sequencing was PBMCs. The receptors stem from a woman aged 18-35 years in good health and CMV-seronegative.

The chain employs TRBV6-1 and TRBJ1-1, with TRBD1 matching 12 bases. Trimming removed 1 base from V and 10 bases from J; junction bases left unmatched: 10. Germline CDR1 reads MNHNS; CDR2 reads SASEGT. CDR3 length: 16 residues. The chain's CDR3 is CASSEDLGQGASVAFF. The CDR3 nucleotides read TGTGCCAGCAGTGAAGATCTGGGACAGGGGGCGTCGGTAGCTTTCTTT.

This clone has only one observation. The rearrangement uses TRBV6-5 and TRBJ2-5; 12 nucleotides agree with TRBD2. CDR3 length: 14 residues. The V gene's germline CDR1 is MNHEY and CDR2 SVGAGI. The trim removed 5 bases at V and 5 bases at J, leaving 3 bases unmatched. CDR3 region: CASSLAGGLETQYF. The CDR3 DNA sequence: TGTGCCAGCAGTCTAGCGGGGGGGCTGGAGACCCAGTACTTC.

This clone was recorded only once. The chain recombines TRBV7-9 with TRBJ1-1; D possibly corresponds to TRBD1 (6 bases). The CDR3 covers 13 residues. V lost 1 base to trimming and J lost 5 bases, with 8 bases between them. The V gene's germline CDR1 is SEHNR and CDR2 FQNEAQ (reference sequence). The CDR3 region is CASSLEGGTEAFF. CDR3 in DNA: TGTGCCAGCAGCTTAGAAGGGGGAACTGAAGCTTTCTTT.

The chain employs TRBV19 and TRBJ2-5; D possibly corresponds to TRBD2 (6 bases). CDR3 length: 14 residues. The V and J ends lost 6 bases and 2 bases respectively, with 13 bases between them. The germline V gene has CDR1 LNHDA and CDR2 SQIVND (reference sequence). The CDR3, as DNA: TGTGCCAGTAGGAAATCTAGCGCTCAAGAGACCCAGTACTTC. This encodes CASRKSSAQETQYF.

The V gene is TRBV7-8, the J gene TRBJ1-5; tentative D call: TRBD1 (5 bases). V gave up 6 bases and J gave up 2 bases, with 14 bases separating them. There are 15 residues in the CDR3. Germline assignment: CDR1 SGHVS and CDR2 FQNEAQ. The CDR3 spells CASSPGGIGNQPQHF. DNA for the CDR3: TGTGCCAGCAGTCCCGGGGGAATAGGCAATCAGCCCCAGCATTTT.

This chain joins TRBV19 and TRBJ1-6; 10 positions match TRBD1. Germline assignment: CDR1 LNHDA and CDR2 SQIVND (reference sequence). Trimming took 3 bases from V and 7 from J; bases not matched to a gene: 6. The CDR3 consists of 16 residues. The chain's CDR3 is CASSMMLDRGNSPLHF. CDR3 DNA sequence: TGTGCCAGTAGTATGATGTTGGACAGGGGGAATTCACCCCTCCACTTT.

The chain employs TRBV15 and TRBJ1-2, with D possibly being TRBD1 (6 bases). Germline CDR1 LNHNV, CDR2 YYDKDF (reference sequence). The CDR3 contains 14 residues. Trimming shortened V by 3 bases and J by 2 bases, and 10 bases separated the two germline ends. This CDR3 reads CATSRDGQNYGYTF. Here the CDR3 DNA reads TGTGCCACCAGCAGGGACGGACAGAACTATGGCTACACCTTC.

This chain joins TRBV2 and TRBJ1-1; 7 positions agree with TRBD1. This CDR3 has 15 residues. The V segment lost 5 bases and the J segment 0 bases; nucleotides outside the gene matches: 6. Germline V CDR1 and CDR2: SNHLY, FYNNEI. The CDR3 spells CASSLLGQLNTEAFF. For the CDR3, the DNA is TGTGCCAGCAGTCTCTTGGGACAGTTGAACACTGAAGCTTTCTTT.

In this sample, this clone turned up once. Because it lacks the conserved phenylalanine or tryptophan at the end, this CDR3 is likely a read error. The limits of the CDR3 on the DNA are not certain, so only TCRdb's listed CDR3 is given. CDR3: CASSLLKDTV. The chain recombines TRBV21-1 with TRBJ2-3; TRBD1, as called in the table, went unchecked against the DNA. TRBV21-1 is given as a pseudogene. The CDR3 totals 10 residues, both ends included.

The CDR3, as DNA: TGTGCCACCAGCAGAGACCGACAGGGGGCGAACGGGGAGCTGTTTTTT. Residues: CATSRDRQGANGELFF. The gene calls are TRBV15 and TRBJ2-2; 10 nucleotides line up with TRBD1. The CDR3 loop spans 16 amino acids. CDR1 and CDR2 from the germline V gene are LNHNV and YYDKDF (reference sequence). Trimming took 0 bases from V and 7 from J; bases not matched to a gene: 5. Looking up the rest from reference TRBV15 and TRBJ2-2 gives the full variable domain: DAMVIQNPRYQVTQFGKPVTLSCSQTLNHNVMYWYQQKSSQAPKLLFHYYDKDFNNEADTPDNFQSRRPNTSFCFLDIRSPGLGDTAMYLCATSRDRQGANGELFFGEGSRLTVL.

The CDR3 reads CASSPGVAGATDTQYF. The CDR3 coding sequence is TGTGCCAGCAGCCCGGGGGTAGCGGGGGCCACAGATACGCAGTATTTT. The chain uses TRBV7-2 and TRBJ2-3; 9 bases line up with TRBD2. Germline trimming cut 5 bases from V and 2 bases from J; bases unmatched to any gene: 8. The CDR3 covers 16 residues. The germline gives CDR1 SGHTA, CDR2 FQGNSA. The full variable domain, in which reference TRBV7-2 and TRBJ2-3 provide the parts outside the CDR3, is GAGVSQSPSNKVTEKGKDVELRCDPISGHTALYWYRQSLGQGLEFLIYFQGNSAPDKSGLPSDRFSAERTGGSVSTLTIQRTQQEDSAVYLCASSPGVAGATDTQYFGPGTRLTVL.

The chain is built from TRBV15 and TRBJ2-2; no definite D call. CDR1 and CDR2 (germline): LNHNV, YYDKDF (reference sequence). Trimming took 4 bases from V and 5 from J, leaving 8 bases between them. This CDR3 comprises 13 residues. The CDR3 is CATSIYQTGELFF. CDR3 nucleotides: TGTGCCACCAGCATATACCAGACCGGGGAGCTGTTTTTT.

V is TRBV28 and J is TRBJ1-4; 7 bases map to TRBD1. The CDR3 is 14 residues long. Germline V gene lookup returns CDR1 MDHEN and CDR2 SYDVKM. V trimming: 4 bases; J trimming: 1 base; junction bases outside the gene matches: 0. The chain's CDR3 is CASSYRGTNEKLFF. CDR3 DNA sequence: TGTGCCAGCAGTTACAGGGGAACTAATGAAAAACTGTTTTTT. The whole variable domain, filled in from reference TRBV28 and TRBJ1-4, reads DVKVTQSSRYLVKRTGEKVFLECVQDMDHENMFWYRQDPGLGLRLIYFSYDVKMKEKGDIPEGYSVSREKKERFSLILESASTNQTSMYLCASSYRGTNEKLFFGSGTQLSVL.

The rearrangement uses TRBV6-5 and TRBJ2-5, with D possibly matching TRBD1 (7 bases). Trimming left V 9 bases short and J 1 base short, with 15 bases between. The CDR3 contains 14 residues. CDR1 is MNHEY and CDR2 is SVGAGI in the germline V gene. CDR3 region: CASSRGEPQETQYF. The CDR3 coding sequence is TGTGCCAGTTCCAGGGGGGAGCCCCAAGAGACCCAGTACTTC.

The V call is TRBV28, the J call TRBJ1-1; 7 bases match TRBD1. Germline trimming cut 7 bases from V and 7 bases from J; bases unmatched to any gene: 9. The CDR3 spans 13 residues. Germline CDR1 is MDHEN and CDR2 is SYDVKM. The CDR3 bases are TGTGCCAGCATTGACAGGGATATCGGTGAAGCTTTCTTT. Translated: CASIDRDIGEAFF. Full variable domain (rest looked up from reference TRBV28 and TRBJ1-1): DVKVTQSSRYLVKRTGEKVFLECVQDMDHENMFWYRQDPGLGLRLIYFSYDVKMKEKGDIPEGYSVSREKKERFSLILESASTNQTSMYLCASIDRDIGEAFFGQGTRLTVV.

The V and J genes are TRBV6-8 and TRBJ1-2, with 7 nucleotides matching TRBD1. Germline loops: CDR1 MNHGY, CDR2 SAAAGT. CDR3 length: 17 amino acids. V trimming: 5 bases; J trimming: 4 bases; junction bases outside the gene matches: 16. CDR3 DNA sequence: TGTGCCAGCAGTCGAGACCGGGACAGCCGCCGTTTCTATGGCTACACCTTC. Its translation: CASSRDRDSRRFYGYTF.

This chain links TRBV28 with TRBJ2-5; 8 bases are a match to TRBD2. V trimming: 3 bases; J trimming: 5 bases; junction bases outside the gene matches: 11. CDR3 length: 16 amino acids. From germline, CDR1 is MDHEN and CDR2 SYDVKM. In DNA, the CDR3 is TGTGCCAGCAGTTTCCCTCCGGGACTAGGGAGGGAGACCCAGTACTTC. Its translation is CASSFPPGLGRETQYF.

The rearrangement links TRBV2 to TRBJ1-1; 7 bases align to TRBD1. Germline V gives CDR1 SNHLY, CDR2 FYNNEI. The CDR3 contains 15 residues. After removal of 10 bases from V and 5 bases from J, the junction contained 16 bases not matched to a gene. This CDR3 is CATQGMIVGGTEAFF. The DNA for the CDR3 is TGTGCCACACAGGGGATGATCGTTGGTGGTACTGAAGCTTTCTTT.

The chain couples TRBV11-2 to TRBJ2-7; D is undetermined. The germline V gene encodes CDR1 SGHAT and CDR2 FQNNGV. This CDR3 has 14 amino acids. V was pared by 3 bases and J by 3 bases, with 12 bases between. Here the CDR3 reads CASSFGLAVYEQYF. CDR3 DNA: TGTGCCAGCAGCTTTGGTCTGGCTGTCTACGAGCAGTACTTC.

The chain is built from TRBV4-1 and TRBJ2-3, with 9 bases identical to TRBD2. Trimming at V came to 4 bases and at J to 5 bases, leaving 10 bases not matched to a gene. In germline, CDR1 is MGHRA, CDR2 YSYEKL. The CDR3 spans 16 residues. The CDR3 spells CASSRSAGGLVDTQYF. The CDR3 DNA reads TGCGCCAGCAGCCGATCGGCGGGGGGGCTTGTAGATACGCAGTATTTT.

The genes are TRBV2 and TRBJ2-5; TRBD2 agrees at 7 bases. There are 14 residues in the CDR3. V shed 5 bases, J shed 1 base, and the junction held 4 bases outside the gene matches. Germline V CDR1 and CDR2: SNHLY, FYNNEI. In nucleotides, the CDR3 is TGTGCCAGCAGTCGGAGGACTAGCCAAGAGACCCAGTACTTC. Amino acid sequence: CASSRRTSQETQYF. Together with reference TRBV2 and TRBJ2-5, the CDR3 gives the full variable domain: EPEVTQTPSHQVTQMGQEVILRCVPISNHLYFYWYRQILGQKVEFLVSFYNNEISEKSEIFDDQFSVERPDGSNFTLKIRSTKLEDSAMYFCASSRRTSQETQYFGPGTRLLVL.

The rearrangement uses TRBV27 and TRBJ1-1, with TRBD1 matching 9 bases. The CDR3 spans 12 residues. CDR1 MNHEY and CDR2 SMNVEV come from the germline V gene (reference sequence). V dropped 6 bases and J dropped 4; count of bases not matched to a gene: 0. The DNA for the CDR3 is TGTGCCAGCAGGACAGGGGGCACTGAAGCTTTCTTT. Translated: CASRTGGTEAFF.

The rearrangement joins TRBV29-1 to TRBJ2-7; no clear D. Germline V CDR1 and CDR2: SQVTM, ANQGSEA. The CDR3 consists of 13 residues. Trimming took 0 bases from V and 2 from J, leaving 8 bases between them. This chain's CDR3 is CSVEDRQTYEQYF. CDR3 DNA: TGCAGCGTTGAAGATCGTCAGACCTACGAGCAGTACTTC.

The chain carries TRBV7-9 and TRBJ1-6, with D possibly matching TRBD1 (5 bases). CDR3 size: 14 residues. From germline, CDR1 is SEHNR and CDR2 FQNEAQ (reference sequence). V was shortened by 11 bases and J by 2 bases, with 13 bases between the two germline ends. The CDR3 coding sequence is TGTGCCGGAAAGACAGTTGCCTATAATTCACCCCTCCACTTT. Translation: CAGKTVAYNSPLHF. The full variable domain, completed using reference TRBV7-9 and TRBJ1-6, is DTGVSQNPRHKITKRGQNVTFRCDPISEHNRLYWYRQTLGQGPEFLTYFQNEAQLEKSRLLSDRFSAERPKGSFSTLEIQRTEQGDSAMYLCAGKTVAYNSPLHFGNGTRLTVT.

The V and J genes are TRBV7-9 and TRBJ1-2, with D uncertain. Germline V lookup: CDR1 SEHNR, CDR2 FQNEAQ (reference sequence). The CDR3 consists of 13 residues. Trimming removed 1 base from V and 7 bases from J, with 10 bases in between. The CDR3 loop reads CASSLVGQSGYTF. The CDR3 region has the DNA TGTGCCAGCAGCTTAGTTGGCCAGTCTGGCTACACCTTC.

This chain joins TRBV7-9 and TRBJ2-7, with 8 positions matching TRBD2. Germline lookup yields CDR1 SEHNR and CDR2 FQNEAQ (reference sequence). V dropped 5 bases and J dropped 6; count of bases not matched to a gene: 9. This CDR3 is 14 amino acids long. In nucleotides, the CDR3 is TGTGCCAGCAGCCCCCCGCGGGGGGTAAGCGAGCAGTACTTC. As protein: CASSPPRGVSEQYF.